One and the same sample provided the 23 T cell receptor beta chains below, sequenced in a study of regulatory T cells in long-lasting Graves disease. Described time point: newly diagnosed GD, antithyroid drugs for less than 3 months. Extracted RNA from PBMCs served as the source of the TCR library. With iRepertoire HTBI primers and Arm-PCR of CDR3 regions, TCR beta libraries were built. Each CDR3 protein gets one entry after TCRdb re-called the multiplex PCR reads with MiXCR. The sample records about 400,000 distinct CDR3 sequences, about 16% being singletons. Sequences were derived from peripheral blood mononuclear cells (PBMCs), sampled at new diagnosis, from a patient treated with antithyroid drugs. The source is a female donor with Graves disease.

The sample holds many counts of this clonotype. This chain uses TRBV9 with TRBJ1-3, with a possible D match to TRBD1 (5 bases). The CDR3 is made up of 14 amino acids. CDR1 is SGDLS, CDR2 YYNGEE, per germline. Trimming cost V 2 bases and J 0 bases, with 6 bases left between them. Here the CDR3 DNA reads TGTGCCAGCAGCGTTCAGGGCTCTGGAAACACCATATATTTT. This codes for CASSVQGSGNTIYF.

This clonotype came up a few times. The CDR3 nucleotides read TGTGCCAGCAGCCCGACTAGCGGGAGAACCGGGGCCAACGTCCTGACTTTC. It translates to CASSPTSGRTGANVLTF. This rearrangement joins TRBV3-1 to TRBJ2-6; 12 bases align to TRBD2. Germline CDR1 reads LGHDT; CDR2 reads YNNKEL (reference sequence). The CDR3 spans 17 residues. V dropped 4 bases and J dropped 4; count of bases not matched to a gene: 5. Based on the CDR3 plus reference TRBV3-1 and TRBJ2-6, the full variable domain is DTAVSQTPKYLVTQMGNDKSIKCEQNLGHDTMYWYKQDSKKFLKIMFSYNNKELIINETVPNRFSPKSPDKAHLNLHINSLELGDSAVYFCASSPTSGRTGANVLTFGAGSRLTVL.

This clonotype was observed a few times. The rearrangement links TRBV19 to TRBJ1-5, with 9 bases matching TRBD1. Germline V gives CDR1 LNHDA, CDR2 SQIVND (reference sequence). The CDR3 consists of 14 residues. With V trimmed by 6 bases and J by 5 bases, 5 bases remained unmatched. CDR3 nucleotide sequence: TGTGCCAGTAGGGGCCGGGACAGGGATCAGCCCCAGCATTTT. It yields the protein CASRGRDRDQPQHF.

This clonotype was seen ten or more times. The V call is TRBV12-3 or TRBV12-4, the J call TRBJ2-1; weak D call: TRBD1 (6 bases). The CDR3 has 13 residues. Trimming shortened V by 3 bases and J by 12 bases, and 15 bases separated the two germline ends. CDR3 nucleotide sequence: TGTGCCAGCAGTTTGGGCCAGGGGCCTTGGCAGTTCTTC. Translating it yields CASSLGQGPWQFF.

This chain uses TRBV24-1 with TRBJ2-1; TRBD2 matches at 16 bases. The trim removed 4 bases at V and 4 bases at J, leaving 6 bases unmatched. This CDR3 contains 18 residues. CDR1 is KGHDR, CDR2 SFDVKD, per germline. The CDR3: CATSDSGLAGGEYNEQFF. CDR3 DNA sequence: TGTGCCACCAGTGACTCGGGACTAGCGGGAGGGGAGTACAATGAGCAGTTCTTC.

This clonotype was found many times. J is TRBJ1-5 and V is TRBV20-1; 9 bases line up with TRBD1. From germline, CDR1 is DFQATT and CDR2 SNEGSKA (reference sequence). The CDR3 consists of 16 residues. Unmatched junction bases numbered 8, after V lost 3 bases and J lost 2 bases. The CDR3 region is CSARGTGREGNQPQHF. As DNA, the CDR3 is TGCAGTGCTAGGGGGACAGGGCGGGAAGGCAATCAGCCCCAGCATTTT.

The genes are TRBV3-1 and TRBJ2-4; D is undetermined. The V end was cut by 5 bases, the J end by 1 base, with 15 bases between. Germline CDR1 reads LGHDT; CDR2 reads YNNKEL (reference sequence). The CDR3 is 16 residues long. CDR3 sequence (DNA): TGTGCCAGCAGCTTAGACCATTACTCCGCCAAAAACATTCAGTACTTC. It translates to CASSLDHYSAKNIQYF.

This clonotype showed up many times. This CDR3 reads CASSEDRGLGYTF. The CDR3 DNA sequence: TGTGCCAGCAGTGAGGATAGGGGGCTTGGCTACACCTTC. The V and J genes are TRBV2 and TRBJ1-2; 7 positions match TRBD1. Per germline, CDR1 SNHLY and CDR2 FYNNEI. The length of the CDR3 is 13 residues. The V segment lost 3 bases and the J segment 7 bases; nucleotides outside the gene matches: 5.

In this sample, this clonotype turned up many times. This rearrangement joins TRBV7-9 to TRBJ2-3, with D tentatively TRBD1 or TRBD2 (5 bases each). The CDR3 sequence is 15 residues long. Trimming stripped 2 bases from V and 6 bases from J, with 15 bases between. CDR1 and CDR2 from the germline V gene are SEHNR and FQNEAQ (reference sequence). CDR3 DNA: TGTGCCAGCAGCTTATATACAGGAGGTCTGGATACGCAGTATTTT. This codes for CASSLYTGGLDTQYF.

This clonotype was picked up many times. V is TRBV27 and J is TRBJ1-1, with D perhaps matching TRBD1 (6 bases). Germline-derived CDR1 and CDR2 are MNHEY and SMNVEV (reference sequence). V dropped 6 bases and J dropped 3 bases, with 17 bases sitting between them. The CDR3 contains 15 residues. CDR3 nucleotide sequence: TGTGCCAGCAGAATACAGGGTTCTAGGTACACTGAAGCTTTCTTT. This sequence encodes CASRIQGSRYTEAFF.

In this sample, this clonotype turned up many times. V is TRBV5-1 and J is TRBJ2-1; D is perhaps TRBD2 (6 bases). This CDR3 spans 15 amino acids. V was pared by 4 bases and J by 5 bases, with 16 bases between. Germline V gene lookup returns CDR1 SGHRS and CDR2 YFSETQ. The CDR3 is CASSRGDNTDNEQFF. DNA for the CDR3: TGCGCCAGCAGCCGCGGGGATAACACGGACAATGAGCAGTTCTTC.

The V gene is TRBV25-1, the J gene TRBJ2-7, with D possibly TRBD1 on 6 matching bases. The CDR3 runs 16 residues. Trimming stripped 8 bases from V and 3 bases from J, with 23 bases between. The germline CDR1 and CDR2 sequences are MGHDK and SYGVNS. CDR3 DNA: TGTGCCAGCGAAACCGAGGCCGCAGGGGATCGCTACGAGCAGTACTTC. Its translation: CASETEAAGDRYEQYF.

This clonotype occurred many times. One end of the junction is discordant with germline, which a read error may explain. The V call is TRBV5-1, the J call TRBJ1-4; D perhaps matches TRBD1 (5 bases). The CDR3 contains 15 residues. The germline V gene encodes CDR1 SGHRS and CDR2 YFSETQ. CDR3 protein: CASSPETAANEKLFF. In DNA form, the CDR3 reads TGTGCCAGCAGCCCGGAGACAGCCGCCAATGAAAAACTGTTTTTT.

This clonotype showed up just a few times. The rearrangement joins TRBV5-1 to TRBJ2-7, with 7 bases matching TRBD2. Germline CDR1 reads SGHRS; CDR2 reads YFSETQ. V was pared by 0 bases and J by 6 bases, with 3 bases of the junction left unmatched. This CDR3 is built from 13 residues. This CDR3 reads CASSLELAREQYF. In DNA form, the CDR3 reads TGCGCCAGCAGCTTGGAACTAGCGCGCGAGCAGTACTTC.

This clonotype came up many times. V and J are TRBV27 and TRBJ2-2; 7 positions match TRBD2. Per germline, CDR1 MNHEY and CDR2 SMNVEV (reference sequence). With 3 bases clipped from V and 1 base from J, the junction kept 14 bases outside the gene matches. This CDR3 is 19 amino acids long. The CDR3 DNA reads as TGTGCCAGCAGTTTCCCGCCGGCCGGTGAGCGGGGGAACACCGGGGAGCTGTTTTTT. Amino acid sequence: CASSFPPAGERGNTGELFF.

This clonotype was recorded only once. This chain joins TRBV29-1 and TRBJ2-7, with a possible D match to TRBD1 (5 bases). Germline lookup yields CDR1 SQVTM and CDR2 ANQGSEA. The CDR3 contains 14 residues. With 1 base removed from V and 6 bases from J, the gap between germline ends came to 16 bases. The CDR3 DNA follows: TGCAGCGTTGAAGTTTGGCAGGGCAAAGTCGAGCAGTACTTC. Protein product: CSVEVWQGKVEQYF.

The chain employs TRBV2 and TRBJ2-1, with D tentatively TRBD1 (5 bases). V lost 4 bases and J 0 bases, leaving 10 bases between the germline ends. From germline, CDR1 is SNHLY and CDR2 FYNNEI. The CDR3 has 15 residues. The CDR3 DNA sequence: TGTGCCAGCAGTGCTGTCGACAGCTCCTACAATGAGCAGTTCTTC. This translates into CASSAVDSSYNEQFF.

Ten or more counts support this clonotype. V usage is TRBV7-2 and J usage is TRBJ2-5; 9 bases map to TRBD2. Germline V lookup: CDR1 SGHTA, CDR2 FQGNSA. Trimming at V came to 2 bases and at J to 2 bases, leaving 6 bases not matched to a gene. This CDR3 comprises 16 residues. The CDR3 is CASSLLQAGGQETQYF. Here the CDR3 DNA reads TGTGCCAGCAGCTTACTTCAGGCGGGAGGGCAAGAGACCCAGTACTTC.

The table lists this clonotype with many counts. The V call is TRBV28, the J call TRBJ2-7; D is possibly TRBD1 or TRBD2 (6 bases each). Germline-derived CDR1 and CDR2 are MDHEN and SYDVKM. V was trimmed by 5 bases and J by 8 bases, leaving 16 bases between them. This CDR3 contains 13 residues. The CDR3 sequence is CASSPGGSYKQYF. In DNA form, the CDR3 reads TGTGCCAGCAGTCCCGGGGGCAGTTATAAGCAGTACTTC. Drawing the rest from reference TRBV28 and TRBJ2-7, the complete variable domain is DVKVTQSSRYLVKRTGEKVFLECVQDMDHENMFWYRQDPGLGLRLIYFSYDVKMKEKGDIPEGYSVSREKKERFSLILESASTNQTSMYLCASSPGGSYKQYFGPGTRLTVT.

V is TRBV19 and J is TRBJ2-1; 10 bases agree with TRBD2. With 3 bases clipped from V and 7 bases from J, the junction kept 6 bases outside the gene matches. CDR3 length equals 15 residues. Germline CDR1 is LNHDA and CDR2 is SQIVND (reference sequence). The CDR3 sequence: CASSMEGLARNEQFF. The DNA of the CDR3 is TGTGCCAGTAGTATGGAGGGACTAGCGCGAAATGAGCAGTTCTTC. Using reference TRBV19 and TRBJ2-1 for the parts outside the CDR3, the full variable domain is DGGITQSPKYLFRKEGQNVTLSCEQNLNHDAMYWYRQDPGQGLRLIYYSQIVNDFQKGDIAEGYSVSREKKESFPLTVTSAQKNPTAFYLCASSMEGLARNEQFFGPGTRLTVL.

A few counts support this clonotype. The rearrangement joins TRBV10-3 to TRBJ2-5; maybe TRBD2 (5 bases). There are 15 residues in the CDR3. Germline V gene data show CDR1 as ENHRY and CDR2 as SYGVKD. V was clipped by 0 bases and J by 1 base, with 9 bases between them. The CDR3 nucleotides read TGTGCCATCAGTGAGTCGAAAGGGAGCCAAGAGACCCAGTACTTC. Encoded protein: CAISESKGSQETQYF.

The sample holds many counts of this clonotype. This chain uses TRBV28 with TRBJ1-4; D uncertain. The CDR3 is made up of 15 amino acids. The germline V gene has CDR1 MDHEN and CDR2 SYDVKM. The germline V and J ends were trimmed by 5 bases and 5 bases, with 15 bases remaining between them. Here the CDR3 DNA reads TGTGCCAGCAGTGGAGGACGGGAACCCAATGAAAAACTGTTTTTT. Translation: CASSGGREPNEKLFF.

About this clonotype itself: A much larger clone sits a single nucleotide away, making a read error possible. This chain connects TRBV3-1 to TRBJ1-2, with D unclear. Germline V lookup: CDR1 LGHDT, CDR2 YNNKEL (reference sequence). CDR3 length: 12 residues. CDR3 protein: CTSSQVPNPHTF. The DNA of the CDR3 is TGTACCAGCAGCCAAGTCCCGAATCCCCACACCTTC. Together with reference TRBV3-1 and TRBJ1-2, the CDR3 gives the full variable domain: DTAVSQTPKYLVTQMGNDKSIKCEQNLGHDTMYWYKQDSKKFLKIMFSYNNKELIINETVPNRFSPKSPDKAHLNLHINSLELGDSAVYFCTSSQVPNPHTFGSGTRLTVV.